Shown below are 22 T cell receptor beta chains from a single sample sequenced in a study of shared T cell receptors in the human thymus. Repertoires were generated with immunoSEQ multiplex PCR, while TCRdb's copy carries only in-frame clones and drops some. The table records over 650,000 clones, more than 75% of them present only once. This sample was shared with a second study, whose subject was human thymus T cells.

The sequenced sample consisted of thymocytes. These receptors all stem from a boy under two years old with a congenital heart defect.

The chain is built from TRBV21-1 and TRBJ1-5; the table's D call, TRBD1, has no DNA check behind it. TRBV21-1 is assigned pseudogene status. There are 16 residues in the CDR3. In DNA form, the CDR3 reads TGTGCCAGCAGCGCAAATCTCAGAAATAGCAATCAGCCCCAGCATTTT. Translation gives CASSANLRNSNQPQHF.

The chain couples TRBV28 to TRBJ2-5, with 9 bases that match TRBD2. V was clipped by 6 bases and J by 3 bases; unmatched bases: 11. This CDR3 has 16 residues. Germline CDR1 MDHEN, CDR2 SYDVKM. The CDR3 loop reads CASRSWGLAGKETQYF. As DNA, the CDR3 is TGTGCCAGCAGGTCCTGGGGGCTAGCGGGGAAAGAGACCCAGTACTTC.

The V gene is TRBV7-9, the J gene TRBJ2-1; 8 bases map to TRBD1. The V segment lost 7 bases and the J segment 5 bases; nucleotides outside the gene matches: 10. Germline values: CDR1 SEHNR, CDR2 FQNEAQ (reference sequence). The CDR3 is made up of 15 amino acids. The CDR3 bases are TGTGCCAGCATATTCCGGGACAGGCTCGACAATGAGCAGTTCTTC. Residues: CASIFRDRLDNEQFF.

The chain joins TRBV27 to TRBJ2-1; 8 nucleotides line up with TRBD2. There are 16 residues in the CDR3. Trimming at V came to 0 bases and at J to 6 bases, leaving 7 bases not matched to a gene. The V gene's germline CDR1 is MNHEY and CDR2 SMNVEV (reference sequence). The CDR3 DNA sequence: TGTGCCAGCAGTTTATCGGGGACTAGGTCGTCCAATGAGCAGTTCTTC. This encodes CASSLSGTRSSNEQFF.

The J gene is TRBJ2-3, the V gene TRBV9; 10 nucleotides agree with TRBD2. Per germline, CDR1 SGDLS and CDR2 YYNGEE. The trim removed 0 bases at V and 5 bases at J, leaving 3 bases unmatched. The CDR3 extends over 15 amino acids. The CDR3, as DNA: TGTGCCAGCAGCGTAGTGGGGACTAGCGTAGATACGCAGTATTTT. Residues: CASSVVGTSVDTQYF.

The chain has TRBV4-1 and TRBJ2-4, with 13 bases fitting TRBD2. Germline V gene lookup returns CDR1 MGHRA and CDR2 YSYEKL. Trimming took 4 bases from V and 0 from J; bases not matched to a gene: 15. The CDR3 is 21 residues long. CDR3 sequence: CASSPTPTSGGAGIAKNIQYF. In DNA, the CDR3 is TGCGCCAGCAGCCCAACACCTACTAGCGGGGGGGCGGGAATAGCCAAAAACATTCAGTACTTC.

The chain employs TRBV5-4 and TRBJ2-7, with 10 bases aligning to TRBD2. From germline, CDR1 is SGHNT and CDR2 YYREEE (reference sequence). V lost 0 bases to trimming and J lost 2 bases; unmatched junction nucleotides: 2. This CDR3 has 15 residues. The CDR3 reads CASSLVSGRTYEQYF. For the CDR3, the DNA is TGTGCCAGCAGCTTGGTTAGCGGGAGGACCTACGAGCAGTACTTC.

This clone has just one count. The rearrangement uses TRBV28 and TRBJ2-5; weak D call: TRBD1 (6 bases). CDR3 length equals 15 residues. V lost 7 bases to trimming and J lost 2 bases, with 17 bases between them. CDR1 and CDR2 (germline): MDHEN, SYDVKM. The CDR3 region is CASTLGRGNQETQYF. The CDR3 bases are TGTGCCAGCACCCTTGGCAGGGGCAATCAAGAGACCCAGTACTTC. The variable domain in full, completed from reference TRBV28 and TRBJ2-5, reads DVKVTQSSRYLVKRTGEKVFLECVQDMDHENMFWYRQDPGLGLRLIYFSYDVKMKEKGDIPEGYSVSREKKERFSLILESASTNQTSMYLCASTLGRGNQETQYFGPGTRLLVL.

The chain recombines TRBV28 with TRBJ2-3; tentatively, D is TRBD1 (5 bases). Germline CDR1 reads MDHEN; CDR2 reads SYDVKM. The CDR3 loop spans 14 amino acids. V was shortened by 5 bases and J by 2 bases, with 11 bases between the two germline ends. For the CDR3, the DNA is TGTGCCAGCAGTCTAGGACACGCCACAGATACGCAGTATTTT. This translates into CASSLGHATDTQYF.

The V and J genes are TRBV30 and TRBJ1-2; a weak D match, TRBD1 (6 bases). Trimming removed 3 bases from V and 0 bases from J, with 14 bases in between. Germline CDR1 and CDR2: GTSNPN and SVGIG (reference sequence). The CDR3 has 15 residues. In nucleotides, the CDR3 is TGTGCCTGGAGCGAAAACAGGGCTCCTAACTATGGCTACACCTTC. This translates into CAWSENRAPNYGYTF.

The chain uses TRBV6-5 and TRBJ1-2; 9 bases align to TRBD1. The CDR3 loop spans 15 amino acids. The trim removed 6 bases at V and 6 bases at J, leaving 11 bases unmatched. Germline V gene data show CDR1 as MNHEY and CDR2 as SVGAGI. CDR3 in DNA: TGTGCCAGCAGCCAATCCGGGACAGGGTTGGATGGCTACACCTTC. Translation: CASSQSGTGLDGYTF.

The genes are TRBV5-1 and TRBJ2-2; 10 bases line up with TRBD2. Germline CDR1 is SGHRS and CDR2 is YFSETQ. This CDR3 spans 16 amino acids. J was trimmed by 1 base and V by 0 bases; bases with no gene match: 0. For the CDR3, the DNA is TGCGCCAGCAGCTTGGTAGCGGGAGGGAACACCGGGGAGCTGTTTTTT. It is translated as CASSLVAGGNTGELFF.

Only one count was recorded for this clone. The gene calls are TRBV15 and TRBJ2-3, with 12 bases that match TRBD2. Germline V CDR1 and CDR2: LNHNV, YYDKDF (reference sequence). V was pared by 2 bases and J by 4 bases, with 7 bases of the junction left unmatched. This CDR3 comprises 17 residues. CDR3 residues: CATSRPQTSGSPDTQYF. The CDR3 DNA is TGTGCCACCAGCAGACCCCAGACTAGCGGGAGTCCAGATACGCAGTATTTT.

The chain is built from TRBV5-1 and TRBJ2-3, with 8 bases fitting TRBD2. The CDR3 is 16 residues long. Trimming removed 1 base from V and 4 bases from J; junction bases left unmatched: 8. The germline CDR1 and CDR2 sequences are SGHRS and YFSETQ. The CDR3 DNA reads as TGCGCCAGCAGCTTGCCAGCCCGGGAGGGAGCAGATACGCAGTATTTT. It yields the protein CASSLPAREGADTQYF.

The chain couples TRBV9 to TRBJ1-1, with 8 bases identical to TRBD1. In germline, CDR1 is SGDLS, CDR2 YYNGEE. Germline trimming cut 3 bases from V and 7 bases from J; bases unmatched to any gene: 5. The CDR3 consists of 13 residues. As DNA, the CDR3 is TGTGCCAGCAGCGCCCCAGGGACAGGTGAAGCTTTCTTT. Amino acid sequence: CASSAPGTGEAFF.

This clone appeared once. The CDR3 nucleotides read TGCGCCAGCAGCCAACCTTGTAGTGACAGGGACTACGAGCAGTACTTC. Translation: CASSQPCSDRDYEQYF. The chain employs TRBV5-1 and TRBJ2-7; 7 positions agree with TRBD1. The CDR3 is made up of 16 amino acids. Germline trimming cut 4 bases from V and 3 bases from J; bases unmatched to any gene: 13. CDR1 and CDR2 from the germline V gene are SGHRS and YFSETQ.

The CDR3 here is CASSLREGRGGVKETQYF. CDR3 nucleotide sequence: TGCGCCAGCAGCCTTAGAGAAGGGCGGGGGGGTGTAAAAGAGACCCAGTACTTC. The chain couples TRBV4-3 to TRBJ2-5; 9 bases map to TRBD2. CDR3 length: 18 residues. Germline lookup yields CDR1 LGHNA and CDR2 YSLEER. The V and J ends lost 4 bases and 3 bases, in that order; junction bases with no gene match: 15.

The CDR3 reads CASSLGGAKAKNIQYF. CDR3 in DNA: TGTGCCAGCAGCTTGGGCGGGGCCAAAGCCAAAAACATTCAGTACTTC. V usage is TRBV5-4 and J usage is TRBJ2-4, with D tentatively TRBD2 (6 bases). Germline CDR1 SGHNT, CDR2 YYREEE (reference sequence). The CDR3 sequence is 16 residues long. V dropped 0 bases and J dropped 0 bases, with 10 bases sitting between them.

The chain joins TRBV5-1 to TRBJ2-5; 7 nucleotides line up with TRBD1. CDR1 and CDR2 (germline): SGHRS, YFSETQ. Germline trimming cut 1 base from V and 2 bases from J; bases unmatched to any gene: 2. CDR3 length: 14 amino acids. DNA for the CDR3: TGCGCCAGCAGCTTGCCCAGGGGGCAAGAGACCCAGTACTTC. It yields the protein CASSLPRGQETQYF.

Here the CDR3 reads CASGLRAGTDTGELFF. The CDR3 DNA follows: TGTGCTAGTGGTTTACGGGCCGGGACAGACACCGGGGAGCTGTTTTTT. The chain has TRBV12-5 and TRBJ2-2; TRBD1 matches at 7 bases. With 3 bases clipped from V and 3 bases from J, the junction kept 7 bases outside the gene matches. The CDR3 sequence is 16 residues long. The germline CDR1 and CDR2 sequences are LGHNT and FRNRAP.

The rearrangement uses TRBV5-1 and TRBJ2-1, with 7 bases identical to TRBD2. Germline values: CDR1 SGHRS, CDR2 YFSETQ. With V trimmed by 4 bases and J by 4 bases, 5 bases remained unmatched. The CDR3 has 14 residues. The CDR3 DNA follows: TGCGCCAGCAGCCCGGGACTACCATACAATGAGCAGTTCTTC. Translation: CASSPGLPYNEQFF.

A remark on this clone: Other DNA sequences of this sample code for an identical CDR3. The chain has TRBV30 and TRBJ1-2; 12 bases map to TRBD1. Germline CDR1 and CDR2: GTSNPN and SVGIG (reference sequence). This CDR3 region has 16 residues. Trimming at V came to 0 bases and at J to 3 bases, leaving 5 bases not matched to a gene. In nucleotides, the CDR3 is TGTGCCTGGAGTGTACCACGGGACAGGGGGCACTATGGCTACACCTTC. Encoded protein: CAWSVPRDRGHYGYTF.